The entry below gives a single T cell receptor beta chain sequence along with its context. Antigen unknown. Treatment reported: approximately 9-day PBMC culture with coronavirus spike peptide pools or control peptides (ViraFEST assay). Expanded clonotypes were found by TCR sequencing after peptide-pool stimulation (ViraFEST). Once obtained from cultured CD4+ T cells, the DNA was sequenced using the Oncomine TCR Beta short-read assay. In TCRdb, the PCR reads were re-called with MiXCR into one record per CDR3 protein. The profile covers about 11,000 distinct CDR3 sequences, with 50% to 60% appearing a single time and more than 20% taken by the ten largest. These data come from a study of vaccination and CD4 T cells after COVID-19. Study-wide context: Control cultures used a CEFX viral epitope pool, an HIV-1 Nef peptide pool, or no peptide.

The receptor's source is a human donor who had recovered from COVID-19. The sequenced material came from CD4+ T cells from blood, cultured in vitro.

In DNA, the CDR3 is TGTGCCAGCAGTCCGGGGACAGGCGCCTTTCAGCCCCAGCATTTT. This translates into CASSPGTGAFQPQHF. The genes are TRBV12-3 or TRBV12-4 and TRBJ1-5; 8 positions match TRBD1. The CDR3 contains 15 residues. The V and J ends lost 5 bases and 6 bases, in that order; junction bases with no gene match: 9.